The 27 T cell receptor beta chains below come from one sample, sequenced in a study of control samples from healthy donors and cancer patients. Produced via immunoSEQ multiplex PCR; TCRdb's table is partial and in-frame only. The sample shows approximately 170,000 clones, just over 85% of them seen only once. What was sequenced was blood. The receptors here all came from a woman in her 30s in good health.

V and J are TRBV4-1 and TRBJ2-5; D is possibly TRBD2 (7 bases). The CDR3 runs 16 residues. V lost 3 bases and J 1 base, leaving 15 bases between the germline ends. Germline assignment: CDR1 MGHRA and CDR2 YSYEKL. The DNA of the CDR3 is TGCGCCAGCAGCCAGGGGGGCGCGGGAGTCCAAGAGACCCAGTACTTC. The encoded protein is CASSQGGAGVQETQYF.

The chain recombines TRBV13 with TRBJ1-3; D uncertain. The CDR3 runs to 13 residues. Per the germline V gene, CDR1 is PRHDT and CDR2 is FYEKMQ (reference sequence). The V gene lost 0 bases and the J gene lost 2 bases, with 2 bases spanning the gap. The CDR3 spells CASSLGAGNTIYF. The CDR3 DNA sequence: TGTGCCAGCAGCTTAGGCGCTGGAAACACCATATATTTT. Looking up the rest from reference TRBV13 and TRBJ1-3 gives the full variable domain: AAGVIQSPRHLIKEKRETATLKCYPIPRHDTVYWYQQGPGQDPQFLISFYEKMQSDKGSIPDRFSAQQFSDYHSELNMSSLELGDSALYFCASSLGAGNTIYFGEGSWLTVV.

This sequence joins TRBV6-5 and TRBJ2-2; possibly TRBD1 or TRBD2 for D (7 bases each). This CDR3 has 15 residues. Trimming left V 7 bases short and J 5 bases short, with 17 bases between. Germline values: CDR1 MNHEY, CDR2 SVGAGI. The chain's CDR3 is CASTLSRGGTGELFF. DNA for the CDR3: TGTGCCAGCACATTATCCAGGGGGGGGACCGGGGAGCTGTTTTTT.

This chain links TRBV29-1 with TRBJ2-3; D assignment may be TRBD1 or TRBD2 (5 bases each). V shed 1 base and J shed 4 bases, with 6 bases lying between them. Germline CDR1 reads SQVTM; CDR2 reads ANQGSEA. This CDR3 has 12 residues. The CDR3 sequence: CSVEGGSDTQYF. CDR3 in DNA: TGCAGCGTTGAAGGGGGGTCAGATACGCAGTATTTT.

Points on this clone: Likely a read error: the CDR3 ends without its conserved phenylalanine or tryptophan. The DNA is left out, because the CDR3 cannot be placed on it with certainty; the CDR3 is given as TCRdb lists it. The V gene is TRBV7-9, the J gene TRBJ2-7; the table's D gene call, TRBD1, was not cross checked with the DNA. From its first to its last residue, the CDR3 has 12 amino acids. Germline loops: CDR1 SEHNR, CDR2 FQNEAQ (reference sequence). The CDR3 loop reads CASSSSGTGFSI.

The chain recombines TRBV7-8 with TRBJ2-4; the D gene is possibly TRBD1 (5 bases). This CDR3 is 17 amino acids long. With 0 bases removed from V and 7 bases from J, the gap between germline ends came to 19 bases. The germline CDR1 and CDR2 sequences are SGHVS and FQNEAQ. The CDR3 loop is CASSLAYGQGWSNIQYF. DNA for the CDR3: TGTGCCAGCAGCTTAGCGTATGGGCAGGGATGGTCGAACATTCAGTACTTC. Using reference TRBV7-8 and TRBJ2-4 for the parts outside the CDR3, the full variable domain is GAGVSQSPRYKVAKRGQDVALRCDPISGHVSLFWYQQALGQGPEFLTYFQNEAQLDKSGLPSDRFFAERPEGSVSTLKIQRTQQEDSAVYLCASSLAYGQGWSNIQYFGAGTRLSVL.

V is TRBV29-1 and J is TRBJ2-3; TRBD2 matches 8 bases. Germline CDR1 and CDR2: SQVTM and ANQGSEA. The CDR3 contains 12 residues. V was clipped by 3 bases and J by 14 bases; unmatched bases: 10. The CDR3 sequence is CSVDLGPRGGYF. DNA of the CDR3: TGCAGCGTTGACTTGGGCCCCCGGGGGGGGTATTTT.

The rearrangement joins TRBV5-6 to TRBJ2-6; D not certain. Per the germline V gene, CDR1 is SGHDT and CDR2 is YYEEEE. The CDR3 runs 16 residues. V was clipped by 4 bases and J by 0 bases, with 11 bases between them. The CDR3 DNA sequence: TGTGCCAGCAGCGTAATTTTCCTCTCTGGGGCCAACGTCCTGACTTTC. It specifies CASSVIFLSGANVLTF.

The rearrangement joins TRBV14 to TRBJ2-1; 7 bases are shared with TRBD2. V lost 4 bases to trimming and J lost 0 bases; unmatched junction nucleotides: 3. CDR3 length: 15 residues. Looked up from germline, CDR1 is SGHDN and CDR2 is FVKESK. The DNA for the CDR3 is TGTGCCAGCAGCCGGCGGGGGAGCTCCTACAATGAGCAGTTCTTC. This translates into CASSRRGSSYNEQFF.

The chain uses TRBV3-1 (or the pseudogene TRBV3-2) and TRBJ1-5, with a tentative D call TRBD1 (6 bases). CDR3 length: 14 amino acids. Germline V gene data show CDR1 as LGHDT and CDR2 as YNNKEL (reference sequence). Trimming took off 4 bases at V and 3 bases at J, with 10 bases between the two ends. The CDR3 loop is CASSPGVDNQPQHF. CDR3 bases: TGTGCCAGCAGCCCAGGGGTTGACAATCAGCCCCAGCATTTT.

This clone was observed once. The CDR3 nucleotides read TGTGCCAGCAGTCCCAACAGGGAATATGGCTACACCTTC. As protein: CASSPNREYGYTF. V is TRBV6-5 and J is TRBJ1-2; TRBD1 is a possible D gene (6 bases). The V end lost 5 bases, the J end lost 5 bases, and 12 bases lay between the germline ends. The CDR3 is 13 amino acids. Germline V gene lookup returns CDR1 MNHEY and CDR2 SVGAGI.

The chain joins TRBV5-1 to TRBJ2-2, with no clear D. V shed 0 bases and J shed 4 bases, with 13 bases lying between them. From germline, CDR1 is SGHRS and CDR2 YFSETQ. The CDR3 covers 16 residues. For the CDR3, the DNA is TGCGCCAGCAGCTTGGCCTGGCTTGAAATCACCGGGGAGCTGTTTTTT. Protein product: CASSLAWLEITGELFF.

The V gene is TRBV19, the J gene TRBJ2-3; the match to TRBD1 covers 7 bases. The CDR3 runs to 14 residues. The germline V gene encodes CDR1 LNHDA and CDR2 SQIVND (reference sequence). V lost 4 bases to trimming and J lost 2 bases; unmatched junction nucleotides: 3. CDR3 in DNA: TGTGCCAGTAGTACCGACAGGGTCACAGATACGCAGTATTTT. Its translation is CASSTDRVTDTQYF.

The chain is built from TRBV7-9 and TRBJ1-1; D remains unclear. The CDR3 length is 14 residues. The germline V gene has CDR1 SEHNR and CDR2 FQNEAQ (reference sequence). Trimming left V 5 bases short and J 1 base short, with 11 bases between. CDR3 sequence (DNA): TGTGCCAGCAGCCCCCCCCCTGGGAACACTGAAGCTTTCTTT. This encodes CASSPPPGNTEAFF.

This sequence joins TRBV7-9 and TRBJ2-1, with D maybe TRBD2 (7 bases). The germline V gene has CDR1 SEHNR and CDR2 FQNEAQ (reference sequence). CDR3 length: 17 amino acids. Trimming shortened V by 5 bases and J by 0 bases, and 17 bases separated the two germline ends. CDR3 coding DNA: TGTGCCAGCAGCCCCCTGGGGCGGGGGCGCTCCTACAATGAGCAGTTCTTC. Amino acids: CASSPLGRGRSYNEQFF.

The chain employs TRBV11-2 and TRBJ2-2, with TRBD2 matching over 11 bases. After removal of 1 base from V and 7 bases from J, the junction contained 11 bases not matched to a gene. The CDR3 is 18 residues long. Germline values: CDR1 SGHAT, CDR2 FQNNGV. CDR3 DNA sequence: TGTGCCAGCAGCTTAGGCATAGCGGGAGGGCCCTTAGGCGGGGAGCTGTTTTTT. Residues: CASSLGIAGGPLGGELFF.

V is TRBV24-1 and J is TRBJ1-1; 8 bases are shared with TRBD1. The length of the CDR3 is 14 residues. V gave up 11 bases and J gave up 2 bases; unmatched junction bases: 9. In germline, CDR1 is KGHDR, CDR2 SFDVKD. CDR3 sequence: CANGTTGANTEAFF. In DNA form, the CDR3 reads TGTGCCAACGGAACGACAGGGGCAAACACTGAAGCTTTCTTT.

The chain couples TRBV6-6 to TRBJ1-1; 9 nucleotides align to TRBD1. The germline CDR1 and CDR2 sequences are MNHNY and SVGAGI (reference sequence). Germline trimming cut 5 bases from V and 4 bases from J; bases unmatched to any gene: 5. CDR3 length: 14 residues. The CDR3 sequence is CASSQGQGITEAFF. CDR3 nucleotide sequence: TGTGCCAGCAGTCAGGGACAGGGTATCACTGAAGCTTTCTTT.

The CDR3 reads CASSLQGQGMLDTQYF. CDR3 DNA sequence: TGTGCCAGCAGCTTACAGGGACAGGGTATGTTGGATACGCAGTATTTT. The chain is built from TRBV7-2 and TRBJ2-3; 9 nucleotides agree with TRBD1. With 2 bases clipped from V and 6 bases from J, the junction kept 9 bases outside the gene matches. The CDR3 has 16 amino acids. Germline CDR1 is SGHTA and CDR2 is FQGNSA.

The chain joins TRBV30 to TRBJ1-2; TRBD1 matches 7 bases. This CDR3 spans 15 amino acids. Germline loops: CDR1 GTSNPN, CDR2 SVGIG (reference sequence). After removal of 5 bases from V and 2 bases from J, the junction contained 11 bases not matched to a gene. The CDR3 here is CAWGQDGIGNYGYTF. Written as DNA, the CDR3 is TGTGCCTGGGGACAGGACGGAATCGGGAACTATGGCTACACCTTC.

The gene calls are TRBV28 and TRBJ1-1, with D maybe TRBD1 (6 bases). The CDR3 runs to 14 residues. In germline, CDR1 is MDHEN, CDR2 SYDVKM. With 6 bases removed from V and 4 bases from J, the gap between germline ends came to 15 bases. CDR3 residues: CASRPLQGTTEAFF. CDR3 nucleotide sequence: TGTGCCAGCAGGCCTCTACAGGGAACCACTGAAGCTTTCTTT.

As concerns this clone: At one of its ends the junction is not consistent with the germline gene, which may arise from a read error. The chain's CDR3 is CASSRGTSNTQETQYF. The CDR3 DNA is TGTGCTAGCAGCCGGGGGACTAGTAATACCCAAGAGACCCAGTACTTC. This chain links TRBV7-7 with TRBJ2-5; 8 positions match TRBD2. Germline values: CDR1 SSHAT, CDR2 FNYEAQ (reference sequence). This CDR3 comprises 16 residues. The whole variable domain, filled in from reference TRBV7-7 and TRBJ2-5, reads GAGVSQSPRYKVTKRGQDVTLRCDPISSHATLYWYQQALGQGPEFLTYFNYEAQPDKSGLPSDRFSAERPEGSISTLTIQRTEQRDSAMYRCASSRGTSNTQETQYFGPGTRLLVL.

This sequence joins TRBV12-3 or TRBV12-4 and TRBJ1-1; 7 nucleotides align to TRBD1. There are 13 residues in the CDR3. Germline trimming cut 6 bases from V and 6 bases from J; bases unmatched to any gene: 7. The CDR3 is CASSLRQGAEAFF. The CDR3 bases are TGTGCCAGCAGCCTCAGACAGGGAGCTGAAGCTTTCTTT.

V usage is TRBV13 and J usage is TRBJ1-1; 9 nucleotides match TRBD1. V lost 3 bases and J lost 2; bases outside the gene matches: 10. CDR1 PRHDT and CDR2 FYEKMQ come from the germline V gene (reference sequence). The length of the CDR3 is 17 residues. DNA of the CDR3: TGTGCCAGCAGCTTCTTAGGGGACAGGGTTATTAACACTGAAGCTTTCTTT. Protein product: CASSFLGDRVINTEAFF.

V and J are TRBV18 and TRBJ2-7; a weak D match, TRBD2 (6 bases). The ends were cut back, 1 base at V and 3 bases at J, with 7 bases in the middle. Germline assignment: CDR1 KGHSH and CDR2 LQKENI. The CDR3 runs 13 residues. In DNA, the CDR3 is TGTGCCAGCTCACCACGGGGGGACTACGAGCAGTACTTC. Translation gives CASSPRGDYEQYF.

The chain carries TRBV2 and TRBJ2-7; D is perhaps TRBD1 (6 bases). This CDR3 contains 13 residues. Germline-derived CDR1 and CDR2 are SNHLY and FYNNEI. V was trimmed by 0 bases and J by 4 bases, leaving 7 bases between them. The DNA of the CDR3 is TGTGCCAGCAGTGAAGCAAGGGGGTACGAGCAGTACTTC. Residues: CASSEARGYEQYF.

The genes are TRBV5-6 and TRBJ1-2; perhaps TRBD1 as D (6 bases). The CDR3 is made up of 14 amino acids. Trimming left V 3 bases short and J 6 bases short, with 15 bases between. CDR1 and CDR2 from the germline V gene are SGHDT and YYEEEE. Written as DNA, the CDR3 is TGTGCCAGCAGCTCCGGGACACCAACCCATGGCTACACCTTC. As protein: CASSSGTPTHGYTF.